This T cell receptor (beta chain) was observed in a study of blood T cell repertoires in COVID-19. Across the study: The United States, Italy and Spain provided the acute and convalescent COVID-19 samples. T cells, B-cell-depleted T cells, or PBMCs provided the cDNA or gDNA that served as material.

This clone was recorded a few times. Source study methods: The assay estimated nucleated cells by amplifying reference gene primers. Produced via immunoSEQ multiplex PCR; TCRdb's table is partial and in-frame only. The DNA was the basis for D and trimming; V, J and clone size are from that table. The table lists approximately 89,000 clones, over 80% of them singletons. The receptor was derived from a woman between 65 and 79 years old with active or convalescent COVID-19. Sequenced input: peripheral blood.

The CDR3 sequence is CASSPWEGTNEKLFF. The CDR3 DNA follows: TGTGCCAGCAGCCCGTGGGAGGGAACTAATGAAAAACTGTTTTTT. This rearrangement joins TRBV7-2 to TRBJ1-4; D is ambiguous. The CDR3 runs to 15 residues. The germline CDR1 and CDR2 sequences are SGHTA and FQGNSA. V lost 5 bases and J lost 1, with 11 bases in between.